Included here is one TCR beta chain sequence, with context. The target antigen is unknown. The read terminates 3 residues ahead of where the CDR3 ends, so the germline J gene completes it. CDR1 and CDR2 (germline): SNHLY, FYNNEI. This CDR3 spans 14 amino acids. V was trimmed by 8 bases and J by 2 bases, leaving 12 bases between them. Assay used: immunoSEQ multiplex PCR; TCRdb lists only in-frame clones, some missing. The ten most abundant clones cover approximately 4.8% of a sample with about 39,000 clones. The entry originates in a study of T cells in women clearing cervical HPV infection. Study-wide results and limits: T-cell numbers per sample were unknown and may explain richness differences. Combining TCR richness with V gene abundances gave 0.65 to 0.85 AUC.

Sequenced material: blood buffy coat. The clonotype was recovered from a woman between 18 and 69 years old with a cervical HPV16 infection that either progressed to CIN3+ or cleared (not recorded which). The chain links TRBV2 to TRBJ1-4; D perhaps matches TRBD1 (6 bases). Partial CDR3 DNA: TGTGCCAGCTTTGGGGGGGCTACTAATGAAAAA. Translation: CASFGGATNEK. The entire CDR3 protein reads CASFGGATNEKLFF. The full variable domain, in which reference TRBV2 and TRBJ1-4 provide the parts outside the CDR3, is EPEVTQTPSHQVTQMGQEVILRCVPISNHLYFYWYRQILGQKVEFLVSFYNNEISEKSEIFDDQFSVERPDGSNFTLKIRSTKLEDSAMYFCASFGGATNEKLFFGSGTQLSVL.